These T cell receptor beta chains were read from a single sample in a study of T-cell reconstitution after alpha-beta-depleted transplantation in children. TCRdb used MiXCR to reprocess the PCR reads, holding one entry per CDR3 protein. The table shows about 200,000 distinct CDR3 sequences, with 6.6% occurring only once. The sample consisted of PBMCs, taken before TCRalphabeta/CD19-depleted stem cell transplant. The receptors originated from a boy aged 2 to 10 with acute lymphoblastic leukemia, due to receive a stem cell transplant. CDR3s include the opening cysteine and the closing phenylalanine or tryptophan. Each record gives: J gene, V gene, D gene, clone size, CDR3 protein, CDR3 DNA. A D gene is named only where the DNA matches it firmly. The listing skips clone size in some rows; elsewhere it reads once, few, many or a size class.

j_call: TRBJ2-2; v_call: TRBV10-3; d_call: TRBD1; clone_size: .; cdr3_aa: CAISEPGQGAGELFF; cdr3_nt: TGTGCCATCAGTGAACCGGGACAGGGGGCCGGGGAGCTGTTTTTT
j_call: TRBJ2-1; v_call: TRBV4-2; d_call: .; clone_size: many; cdr3_aa: CASSPGVLSGGLYNEQFF; cdr3_nt: TGTGCCAGCAGCCCAGGGGTCCTTTCAGGCGGATTATACAATGAGCAGTTCTTC
j_call: TRBJ2-5; v_call: TRBV20-1; d_call: TRBD2; clone_size: many; cdr3_aa: CSASVGTKATQYF; cdr3_nt: TGCAGTGCGTCCGTCGGGACTAAAGCGACCCAGTACTTC
j_call: TRBJ1-1; v_call: TRBV15; d_call: .; clone_size: many; cdr3_aa: CATSRDPFYGRTEAFF; cdr3_nt: TGTGCCACCAGCAGAGATCCTTTCTATGGTCGGACTGAAGCTTTCTTT
j_call: TRBJ2-3; v_call: TRBV4-3; d_call: .; clone_size: many; cdr3_aa: CASSQEYGDTDTQYF; cdr3_nt: TGCGCCAGCAGCCAAGAATATGGAGACACAGATACGCAGTATTTT
j_call: TRBJ2-7; v_call: TRBV20-1; d_call: TRBD2; clone_size: many; cdr3_aa: CSASPPAGLAEQYF; cdr3_nt: TGCAGTGCTAGCCCGCCGGCCGGACTAGCGGAGCAGTACTTC
j_call: TRBJ1-2; v_call: TRBV28; d_call: .; clone_size: many; cdr3_aa: CASSLSTENYGYTF; cdr3_nt: TGTGCCAGCAGTTTATCGACGGAGAACTATGGCTACACCTTC
j_call: TRBJ1-1; v_call: TRBV6-1; d_call: .; clone_size: many; cdr3_aa: CASTPAGNTEAFF; cdr3_nt: TGTGCCAGCACCCCCGCAGGGAACACTGAAGCTTTCTTT
j_call: TRBJ2-5; v_call: TRBV28; d_call: .; clone_size: many; cdr3_aa: CASSLGHLSGTQYF; cdr3_nt: TGTGCCAGCAGTTTGGGACACCTAAGTGGGACCCAGTACTTC
j_call: TRBJ2-3; v_call: TRBV5-1; d_call: TRBD2; clone_size: many; cdr3_aa: CASAPGAGGIDTQYF; cdr3_nt: TGCGCCAGCGCCCCGGGAGCGGGAGGGATAGATACGCAGTATTTT
j_call: TRBJ2-7; v_call: TRBV7-7; d_call: .; clone_size: many; cdr3_aa: CASSLNEGYEQYF; cdr3_nt: TGTGCCAGCAGCTTGAATGAGGGCTACGAGCAGTACTTC
j_call: TRBJ2-1; v_call: TRBV20-1; d_call: .; clone_size: many; cdr3_aa: CSAPTLPTDTGSYNEQFF; cdr3_nt: TGCAGTGCCCCAACCCTTCCCACTGACACCGGGTCCTACAATGAGCAGTTCTTC
j_call: TRBJ2-7; v_call: TRBV2; d_call: TRBD1; clone_size: many; cdr3_aa: CASTEGRGPQEEYF; cdr3_nt: TGTGCCAGCACCGAGGGCAGGGGGCCTCAAGAGGAGTACTTC
j_call: TRBJ2-3; v_call: TRBV9; d_call: TRBD2; clone_size: .; cdr3_aa: CASSVVSGGPKMSTDTRYF; cdr3_nt: TGTGCCAGCAGCGTAGTAAGCGGGGGGCCAAAAATGAGCACAGATACGCGGTATTTT
j_call: TRBJ1-1; v_call: TRBV12-3/TRBV12-4; d_call: .; clone_size: many; cdr3_aa: CASSFNTEAFF; cdr3_nt: TGTGCCAGCAGTTTCAACACTGAAGCTTTCTTT
j_call: TRBJ2-7; v_call: TRBV27; d_call: .; clone_size: many; cdr3_aa: CASSPPGRGGEQYF; cdr3_nt: TGTGCCAGCAGTCCCCCGGGCAGGGGAGGCGAGCAGTACTTC
j_call: TRBJ1-1; v_call: TRBV28; d_call: .; clone_size: many; cdr3_aa: CASSFRVRNTEAFF; cdr3_nt: TGTGCCAGCAGTTTCAGGGTCCGAAACACTGAAGCTTTCTTT
j_call: TRBJ1-6; v_call: TRBV7-9; d_call: .; clone_size: many; cdr3_aa: CASSWDLTRSPLHF; cdr3_nt: TGTGCCAGCAGCTGGGACCTTACGAGGTCACCCCTCCACTTT
j_call: TRBJ2-2; v_call: TRBV3-1; d_call: TRBD1; clone_size: many; cdr3_aa: CASSLGQGAGELFF; cdr3_nt: TGTGCCAGCAGCCTGGGACAGGGGGCCGGGGAGCTGTTTTTT
j_call: TRBJ1-2; v_call: TRBV6-5; d_call: .; clone_size: .; cdr3_aa: CASSYIHGYTF; cdr3_nt: TGTGCCAGCAGTTACATTCATGGCTACACCTTC
j_call: TRBJ2-4; v_call: TRBV5-1; d_call: .; clone_size: few; cdr3_aa: CASSLRGGKNIQYF; cdr3_nt: TGCGCCAGCAGCTTACGGGGCGGCAAAAACATTCAGTACTTC
j_call: TRBJ2-4; v_call: TRBV3-1; d_call: TRBD2; clone_size: .; cdr3_aa: CAFCDGTSGGAFAKNIQYF; cdr3_nt: TGTGCCTTCTGTGACGGGACTAGCGGGGGGGCTTTTGCCAAAAACATTCAGTACTTC
j_call: TRBJ1-1; v_call: TRBV6-6; d_call: .; clone_size: many; cdr3_aa: CASSSRDDAFF; cdr3_nt: TGTGCCAGCAGTTCCAGGGACGACGCTTTCTTT
j_call: TRBJ2-3; v_call: TRBV20-1; d_call: TRBD2; clone_size: .; cdr3_aa: CCAAGTSGRDVDTQYF; cdr3_nt: TGCTGCGCTGCCGGGACTAGCGGGAGGGACGTGGATACGCAGTATTTT
j_call: TRBJ2-5; v_call: TRBV4-2; d_call: TRBD2; clone_size: many; cdr3_aa: CASSLGLAGVRTRETQYF; cdr3_nt: TGTGCCAGCAGCCTAGGACTAGCGGGAGTTCGTACACGAGAGACCCAGTACTTC
j_call: TRBJ2-7; v_call: TRBV30; d_call: .; clone_size: .; cdr3_aa: CAWSVGGLALYF; cdr3_nt: TGTGCCTGGAGTGTTGGTGGGCTAGCTTTATACTTC
j_call: TRBJ2-3; v_call: TRBV27; d_call: TRBD1; clone_size: few; cdr3_aa: CASRQQGLRTDTQYF; cdr3_nt: TGTGCCAGCAGGCAACAGGGGTTGCGCACAGATACGCAGTATTTT